This T cell receptor beta chain was recovered during a study of T cell responses to AZD1222 COVID-19 vaccine. Study in general: Researchers grouped second doses given at about 4 or about 12 weeks into one pool. Whole-study results and caveats: Epitopes outside B.1.351 and B.1.1.7 mutated regions reportedly drew nearly half of spike TCRs. The peak T cell response came first, and repertoires were sampled only after it. Only six or seven AZD1222 recipients tested seropositive at baseline.

This clone was seen only once. Its target is unknown. One junction end disagrees with the germline gene, perhaps due to a read error. Per germline, CDR1 SSHAT and CDR2 FNYEAQ (reference sequence). The CDR3 runs to 16 residues. Profiled with immunoSEQ multiplex PCR; TCRdb holds only in-frame clones, not every one. There are 140,000 to 150,000 clones in the sample; approximately 94% occur only once, and 1.5% to 2% lies in the top ten. The chain combines TRBV7-7 with TRBJ2-2, with a tentative D call TRBD1 (6 bases). This clonotype was sampled from an adult in good health. The sample here was peripheral blood, taken on day 0 of AZD1222 vaccination. Written as DNA, the CDR3 is TGTGCTAGCAGCTTCTCAGGGGCCGGGAACACCGGGGAGCTGTTTTTT. This gives the protein CASSFSGAGNTGELFF.